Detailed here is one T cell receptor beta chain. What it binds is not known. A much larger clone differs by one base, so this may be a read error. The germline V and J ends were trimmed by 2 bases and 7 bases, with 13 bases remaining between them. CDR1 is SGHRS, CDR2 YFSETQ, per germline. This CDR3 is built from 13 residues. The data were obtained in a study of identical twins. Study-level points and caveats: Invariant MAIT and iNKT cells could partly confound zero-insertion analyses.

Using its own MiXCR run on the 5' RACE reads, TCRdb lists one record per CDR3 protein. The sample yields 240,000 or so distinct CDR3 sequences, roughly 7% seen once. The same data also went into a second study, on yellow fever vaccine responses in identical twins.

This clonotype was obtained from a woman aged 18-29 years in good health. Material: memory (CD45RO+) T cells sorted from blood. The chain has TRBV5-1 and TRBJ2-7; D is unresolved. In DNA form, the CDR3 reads TGCGCCAGCAGCTTACGGGCTGGCCAAGAGCAGTACTTC. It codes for CASSLRAGQEQYF.